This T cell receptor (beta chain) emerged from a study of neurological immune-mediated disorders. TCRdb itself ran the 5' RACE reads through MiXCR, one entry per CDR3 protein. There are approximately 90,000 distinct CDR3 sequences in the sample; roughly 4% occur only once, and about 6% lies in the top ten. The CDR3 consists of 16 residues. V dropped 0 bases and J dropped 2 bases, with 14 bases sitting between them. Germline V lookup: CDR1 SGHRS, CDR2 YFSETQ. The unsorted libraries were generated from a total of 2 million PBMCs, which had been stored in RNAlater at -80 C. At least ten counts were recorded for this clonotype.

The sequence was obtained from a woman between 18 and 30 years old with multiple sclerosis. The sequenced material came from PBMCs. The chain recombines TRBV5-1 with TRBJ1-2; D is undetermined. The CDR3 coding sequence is TGCGCCAGCAGCTTGGGACCTTTGACATCGAACTATGGCTACACCTTC. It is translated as CASSLGPLTSNYGYTF.